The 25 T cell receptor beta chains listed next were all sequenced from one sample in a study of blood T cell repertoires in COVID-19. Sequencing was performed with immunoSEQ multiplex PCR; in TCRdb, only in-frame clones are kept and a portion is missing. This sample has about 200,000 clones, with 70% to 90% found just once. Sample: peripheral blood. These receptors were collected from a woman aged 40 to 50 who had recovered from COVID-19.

Here the CDR3 reads CASSHTQGGTEAFF. CDR3 nucleotides: TGTGCCAGCAGCCACACCCAGGGTGGGACTGAAGCTTTCTTT. V and J are TRBV4-2 and TRBJ1-1; a possible D gene is TRBD1 (5 bases). This CDR3 is built from 14 residues. CDR1 is LGHNA, CDR2 YNFKEQ, per germline. V shed 3 bases and J shed 5 bases, with 13 bases lying between them.

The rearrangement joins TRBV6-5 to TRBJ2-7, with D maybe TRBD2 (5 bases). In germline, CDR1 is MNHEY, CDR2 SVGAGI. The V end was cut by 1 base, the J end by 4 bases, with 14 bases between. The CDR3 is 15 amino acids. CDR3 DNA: TGTGCCAGCAGTTACTTTGCGGCCGGAGGATACGAGCAGTACTTC. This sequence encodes CASSYFAAGGYEQYF.

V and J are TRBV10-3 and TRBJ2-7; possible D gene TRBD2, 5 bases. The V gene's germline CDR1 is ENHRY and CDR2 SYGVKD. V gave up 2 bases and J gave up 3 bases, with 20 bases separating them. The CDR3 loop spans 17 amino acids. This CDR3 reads CAISEGIGAERGYEQYF. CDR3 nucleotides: TGTGCCATCAGTGAGGGAATAGGTGCGGAACGGGGCTACGAGCAGTACTTC.

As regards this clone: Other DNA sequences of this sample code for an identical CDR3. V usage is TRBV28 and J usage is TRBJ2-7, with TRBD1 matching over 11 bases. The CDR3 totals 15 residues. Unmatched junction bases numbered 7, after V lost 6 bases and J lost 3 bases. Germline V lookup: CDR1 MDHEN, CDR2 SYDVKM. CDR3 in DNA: TGTGCCAGCAGCCTCCCCGGGACAGGGGGCTACGAGCAGTACTTC. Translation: CASSLPGTGGYEQYF.

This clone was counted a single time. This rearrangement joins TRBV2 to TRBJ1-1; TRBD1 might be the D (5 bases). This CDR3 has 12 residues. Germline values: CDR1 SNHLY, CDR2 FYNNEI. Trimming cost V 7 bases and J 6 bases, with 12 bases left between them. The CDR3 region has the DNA TGTGCCAGCACCCAAGGGGTCGCTGAAGCTTTCTTT. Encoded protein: CASTQGVAEAFF. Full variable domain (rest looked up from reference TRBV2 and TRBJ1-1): EPEVTQTPSHQVTQMGQEVILRCVPISNHLYFYWYRQILGQKVEFLVSFYNNEISEKSEIFDDQFSVERPDGSNFTLKIRSTKLEDSAMYFCASTQGVAEAFFGQGTRLTVV.

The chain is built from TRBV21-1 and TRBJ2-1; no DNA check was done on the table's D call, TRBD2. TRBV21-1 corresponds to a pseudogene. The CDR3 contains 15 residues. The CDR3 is CASSKVGDPGDEQFF. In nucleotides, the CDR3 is TGTGCCAGCAGCAAAGTGGGGGACCCGGGGGATGAGCAGTTCTTC.

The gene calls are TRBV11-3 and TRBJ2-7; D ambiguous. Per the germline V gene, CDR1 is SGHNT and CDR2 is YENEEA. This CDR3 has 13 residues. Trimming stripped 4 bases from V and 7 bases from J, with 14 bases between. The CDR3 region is CASSSTPFREQYF. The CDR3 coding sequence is TGTGCCAGCAGCTCCACCCCATTCCGGGAGCAGTACTTC.

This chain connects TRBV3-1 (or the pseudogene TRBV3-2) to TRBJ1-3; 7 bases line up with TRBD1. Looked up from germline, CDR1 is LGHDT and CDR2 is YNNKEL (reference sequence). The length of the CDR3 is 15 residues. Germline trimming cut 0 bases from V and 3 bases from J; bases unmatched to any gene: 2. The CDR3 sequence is CASSQERQGGNTIYF. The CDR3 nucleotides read TGTGCCAGCAGCCAAGAGCGACAGGGTGGAAACACCATATATTTT.

The CDR3 sequence: CASSLLASPAKNIQYF. CDR3 bases: TGTGCCAGCAGCCTGTTAGCTTCCCCGGCCAAAAACATTCAGTACTTC. The chain uses TRBV11-3 and TRBJ2-4; D is unresolved. This CDR3 is 16 amino acids long. Germline-derived CDR1 and CDR2 are SGHNT and YENEEA. Between the trimmed V and J ends, which lost 5 bases and 1 base, there was a span of 15 bases.

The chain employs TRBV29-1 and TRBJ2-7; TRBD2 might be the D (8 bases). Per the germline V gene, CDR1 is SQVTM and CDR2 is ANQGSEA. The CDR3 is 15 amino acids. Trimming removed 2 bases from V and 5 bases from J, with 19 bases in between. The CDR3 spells CSVEYRGGQSDEQYF. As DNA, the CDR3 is TGCAGCGTTGAATATCGGGGGGGACAGTCTGACGAGCAGTACTTC.

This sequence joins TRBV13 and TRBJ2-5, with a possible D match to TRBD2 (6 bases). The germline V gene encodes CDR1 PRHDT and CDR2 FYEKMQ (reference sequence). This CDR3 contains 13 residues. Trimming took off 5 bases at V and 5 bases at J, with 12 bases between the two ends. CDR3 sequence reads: CASSLTRTETQYF. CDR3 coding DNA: TGTGCCAGCAGCCTGACTAGGACGGAGACCCAGTACTTC. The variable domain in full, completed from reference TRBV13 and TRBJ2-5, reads AAGVIQSPRHLIKEKRETATLKCYPIPRHDTVYWYQQGPGQDPQFLISFYEKMQSDKGSIPDRFSAQQFSDYHSELNMSSLELGDSALYFCASSLTRTETQYFGPGTRLLVL.

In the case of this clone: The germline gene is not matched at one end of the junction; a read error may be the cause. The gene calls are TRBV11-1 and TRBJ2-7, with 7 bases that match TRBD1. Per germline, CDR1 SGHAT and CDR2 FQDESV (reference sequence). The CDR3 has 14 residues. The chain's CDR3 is CASTLGQASYEQYF. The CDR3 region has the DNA TGTGCCAGCACCTTAGGACAGGCCAGCTACGAGCAGTACTTC.

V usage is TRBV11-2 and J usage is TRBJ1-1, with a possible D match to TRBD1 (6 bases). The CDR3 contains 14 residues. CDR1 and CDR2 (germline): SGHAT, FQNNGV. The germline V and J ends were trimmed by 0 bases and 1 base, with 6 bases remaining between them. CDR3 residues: CASSLEGANTEAFF. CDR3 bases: TGTGCCAGCAGCTTAGAGGGGGCGAACACTGAAGCTTTCTTT.

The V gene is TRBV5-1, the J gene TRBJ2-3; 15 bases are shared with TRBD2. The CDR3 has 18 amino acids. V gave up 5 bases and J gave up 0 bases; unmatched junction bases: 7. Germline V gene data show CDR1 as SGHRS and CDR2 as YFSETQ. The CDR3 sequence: CASRRGTSGRSSTDTQYF. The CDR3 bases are TGCGCCAGCAGAAGAGGGACTAGCGGGAGGTCTAGCACAGATACGCAGTATTTT.

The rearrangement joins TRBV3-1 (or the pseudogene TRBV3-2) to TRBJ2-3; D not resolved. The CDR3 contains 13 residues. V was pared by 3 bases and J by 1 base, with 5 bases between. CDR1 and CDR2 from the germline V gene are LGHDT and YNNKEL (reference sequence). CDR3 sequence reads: CASSHEGTDTQYF. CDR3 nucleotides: TGTGCCAGCAGCCACGAGGGCACAGATACGCAGTATTTT.

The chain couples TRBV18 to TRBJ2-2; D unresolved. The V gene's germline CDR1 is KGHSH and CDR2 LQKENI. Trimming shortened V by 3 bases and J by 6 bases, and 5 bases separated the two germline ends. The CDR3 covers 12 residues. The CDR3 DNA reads TGTGCCAGCTCACCTGGGCCCGGGGAGCTGTTTTTT. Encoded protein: CASSPGPGELFF.

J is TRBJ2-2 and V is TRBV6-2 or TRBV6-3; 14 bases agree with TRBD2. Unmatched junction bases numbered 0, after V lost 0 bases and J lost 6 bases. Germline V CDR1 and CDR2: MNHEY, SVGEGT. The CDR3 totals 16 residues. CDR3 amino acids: CASSYSGLAGAGELFF. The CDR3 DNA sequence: TGTGCCAGCAGTTACTCGGGACTAGCGGGAGCCGGGGAGCTGTTTTTT.

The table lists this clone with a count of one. CDR3 loop: CASKVASGTYNEQFF. In nucleotides, the CDR3 is TGTGCCAGCAAGGTTGCTAGCGGGACCTACAATGAGCAGTTCTTC. The chain uses TRBV27 and TRBJ2-1; the match to TRBD2 covers 9 bases. The germline V gene encodes CDR1 MNHEY and CDR2 SMNVEV (reference sequence). The CDR3 runs to 15 residues. Trimming took 7 bases from V and 2 from J; bases not matched to a gene: 6.

The CDR3 is CASSLGTGTENGYTF. The CDR3 DNA is TGTGCCAGCAGCCTCGGGACAGGGACGGAGAACGGCTACACCTTC. This chain joins TRBV28 and TRBJ1-2; 9 positions match TRBD1. This CDR3 is built from 15 residues. Germline V gene sequence: CDR1 MDHEN, CDR2 SYDVKM. J lost 8 bases, V lost 6 bases, and 13 bases had no gene match.

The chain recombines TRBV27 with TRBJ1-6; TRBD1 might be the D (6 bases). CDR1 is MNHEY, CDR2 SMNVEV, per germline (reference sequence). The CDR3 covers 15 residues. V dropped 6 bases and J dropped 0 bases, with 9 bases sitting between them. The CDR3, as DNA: TGTGCCAGCAGATCGACAGGCTCCTATAATTCACCCCTCCACTTT. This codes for CASRSTGSYNSPLHF.

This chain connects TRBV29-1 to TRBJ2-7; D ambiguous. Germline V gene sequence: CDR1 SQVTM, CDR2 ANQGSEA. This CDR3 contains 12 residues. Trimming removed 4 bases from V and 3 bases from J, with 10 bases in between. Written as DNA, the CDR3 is TGCAGCGTTGCCAAACAAGACTACGAGCAGTACTTC. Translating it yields CSVAKQDYEQYF.

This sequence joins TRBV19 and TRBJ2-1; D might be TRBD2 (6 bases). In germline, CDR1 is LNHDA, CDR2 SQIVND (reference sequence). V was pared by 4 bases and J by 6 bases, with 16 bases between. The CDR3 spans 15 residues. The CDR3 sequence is CASSSLASEGNEQFF. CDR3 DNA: TGTGCCAGTAGTAGTTTGGCTAGCGAGGGCAATGAGCAGTTCTTC.

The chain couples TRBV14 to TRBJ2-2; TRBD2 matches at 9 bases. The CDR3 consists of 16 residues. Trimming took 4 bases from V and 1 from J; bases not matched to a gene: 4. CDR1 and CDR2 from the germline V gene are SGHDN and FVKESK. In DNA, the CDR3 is TGTGCCAGCAGCCGTTTAGCGGGAGTGAACACCGGGGAGCTGTTTTTT. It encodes CASSRLAGVNTGELFF.

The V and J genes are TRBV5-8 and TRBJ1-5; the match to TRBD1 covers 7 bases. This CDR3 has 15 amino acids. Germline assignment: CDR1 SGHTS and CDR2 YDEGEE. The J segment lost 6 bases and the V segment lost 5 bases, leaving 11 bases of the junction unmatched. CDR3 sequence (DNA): TGTGCCAGCAGAGCGAAGACAGGGTTATTTCAGCCCCAGCATTTT. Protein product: CASRAKTGLFQPQHF.

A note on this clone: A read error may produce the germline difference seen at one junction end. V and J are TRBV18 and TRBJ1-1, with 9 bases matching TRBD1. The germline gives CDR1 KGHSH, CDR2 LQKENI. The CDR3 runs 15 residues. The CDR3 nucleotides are TGTGCCAGCTCAGCACCGGGACAGGGATTAACTGAAGCTTTCTTT. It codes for CASSAPGQGLTEAFF. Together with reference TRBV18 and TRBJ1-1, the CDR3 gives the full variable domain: NAGVMQNPRHLVRRRGQEARLRCSPMKGHSHVYWYRQLPEEGLKFMVYLQKENIIDESGMPKERFSAEFPKEGPSILRIQQVVRGDSAAYFCASSAPGQGLTEAFFGQGTRLTVV.